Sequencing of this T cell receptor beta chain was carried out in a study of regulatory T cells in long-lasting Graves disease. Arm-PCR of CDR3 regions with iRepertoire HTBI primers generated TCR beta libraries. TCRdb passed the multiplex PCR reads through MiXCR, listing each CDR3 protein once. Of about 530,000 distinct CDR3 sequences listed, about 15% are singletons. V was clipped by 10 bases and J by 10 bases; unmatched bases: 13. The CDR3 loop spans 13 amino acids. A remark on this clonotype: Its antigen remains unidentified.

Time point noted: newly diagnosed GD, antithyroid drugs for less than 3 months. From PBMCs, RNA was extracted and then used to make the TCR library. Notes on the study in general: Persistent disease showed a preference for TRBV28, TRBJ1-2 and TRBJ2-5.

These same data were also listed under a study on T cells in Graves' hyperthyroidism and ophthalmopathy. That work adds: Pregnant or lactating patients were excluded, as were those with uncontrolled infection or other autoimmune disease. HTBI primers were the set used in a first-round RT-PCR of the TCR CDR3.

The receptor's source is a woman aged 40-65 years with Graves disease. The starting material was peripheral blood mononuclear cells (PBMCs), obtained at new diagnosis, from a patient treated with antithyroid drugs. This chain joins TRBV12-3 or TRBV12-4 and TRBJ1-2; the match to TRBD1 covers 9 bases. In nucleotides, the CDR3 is TGTGCCATCACGGCAACCGACAGGGGGGCCTACACCTTC. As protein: CAITATDRGAYTF.